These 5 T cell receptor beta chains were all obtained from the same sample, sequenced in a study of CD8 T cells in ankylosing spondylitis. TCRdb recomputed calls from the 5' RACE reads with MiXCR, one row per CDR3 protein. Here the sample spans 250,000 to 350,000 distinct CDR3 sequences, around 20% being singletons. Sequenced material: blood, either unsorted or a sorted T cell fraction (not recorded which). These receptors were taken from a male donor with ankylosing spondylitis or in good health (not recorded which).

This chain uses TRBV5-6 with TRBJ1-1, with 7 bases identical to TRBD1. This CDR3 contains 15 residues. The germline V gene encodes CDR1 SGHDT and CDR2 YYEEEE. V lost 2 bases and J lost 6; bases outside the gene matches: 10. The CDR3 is CASSFRTGGRSEAFF. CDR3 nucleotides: TGTGCCAGCAGCTTCCGGACAGGCGGGAGATCTGAAGCTTTCTTT.

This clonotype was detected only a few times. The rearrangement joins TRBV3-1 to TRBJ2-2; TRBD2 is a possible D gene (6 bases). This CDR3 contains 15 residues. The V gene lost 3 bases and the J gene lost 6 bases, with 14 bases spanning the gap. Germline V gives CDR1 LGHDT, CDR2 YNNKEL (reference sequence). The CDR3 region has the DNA TGTGCCAGCAGCCACCGGGACTTCGGGTCCGGGGAGCTGTTTTTT. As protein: CASSHRDFGSGELFF.

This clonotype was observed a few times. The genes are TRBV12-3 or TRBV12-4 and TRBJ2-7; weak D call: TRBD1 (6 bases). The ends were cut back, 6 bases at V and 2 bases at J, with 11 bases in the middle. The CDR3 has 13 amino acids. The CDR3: CASRKQGTYEQYV. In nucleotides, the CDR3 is TGTGCCAGCAGGAAACAGGGAACCTACGAGCAGTACGTC.

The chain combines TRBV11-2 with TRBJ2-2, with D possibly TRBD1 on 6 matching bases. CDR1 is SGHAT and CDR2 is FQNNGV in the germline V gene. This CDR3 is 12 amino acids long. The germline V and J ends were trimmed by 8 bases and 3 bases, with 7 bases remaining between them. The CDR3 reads CASHRDTGELFF. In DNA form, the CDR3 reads TGTGCCAGCCACAGGGACACCGGGGAGCTGTTTTTT.

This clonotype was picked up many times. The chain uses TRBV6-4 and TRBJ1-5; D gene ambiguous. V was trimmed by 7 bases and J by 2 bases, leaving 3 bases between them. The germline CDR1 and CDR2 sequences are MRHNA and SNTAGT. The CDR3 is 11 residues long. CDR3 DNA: TGTGCCAGCAAGGGCAATCAGCCCCAGCATTTT. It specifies CASKGNQPQHF.